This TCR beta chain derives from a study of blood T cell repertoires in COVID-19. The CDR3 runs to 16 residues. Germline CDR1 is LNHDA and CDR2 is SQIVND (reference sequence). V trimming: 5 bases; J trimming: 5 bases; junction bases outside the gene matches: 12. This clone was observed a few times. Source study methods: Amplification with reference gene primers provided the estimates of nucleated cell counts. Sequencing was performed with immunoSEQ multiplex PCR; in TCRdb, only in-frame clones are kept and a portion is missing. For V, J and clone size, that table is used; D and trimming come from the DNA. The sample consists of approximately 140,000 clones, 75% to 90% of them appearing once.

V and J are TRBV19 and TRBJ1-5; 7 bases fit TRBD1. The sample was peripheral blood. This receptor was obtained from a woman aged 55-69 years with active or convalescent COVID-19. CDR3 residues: CASSPSGGQLYQPQHF. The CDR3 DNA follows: TGTGCCAGTAGTCCTTCTGGGGGACAGCTCTATCAGCCCCAGCATTTT.